The 30 T cell receptor beta chains given below trace back to one sample, sequenced in a study of T cells in Graves' hyperthyroidism and ophthalmopathy. TCR beta CDR3 regions were amplified from RNA transcripts. RT-PCR in the first round (using the HTBI primer set) targeted the TCR CDR3. Using its own MiXCR run on the multiplex PCR reads, TCRdb lists one record per CDR3 protein. The sample carries around 760,000 distinct CDR3 sequences, just over 35% recorded once. Sequencing input: blood. The receptors originated from a woman in her forties with Graves' hyperthyroidism.

This chain uses TRBV25-1 with TRBJ2-5; 10 bases align to TRBD1. Germline lookup yields CDR1 MGHDK and CDR2 SYGVNS. There are 14 residues in the CDR3. J was trimmed by 9 bases and V by 5 bases; bases with no gene match: 9. The CDR3 bases are TGTGCCAGCAGTACCGGGACAGGGGAGTGGGCCCAGTACTTC. It is translated as CASSTGTGEWAQYF.

Concerning this clonotype: Its ends do not fully match the called genes, so a read error is possible. V gene TRBV9 combines with J gene TRBJ1-5, with D tentatively TRBD1 (5 bases). Germline V gives CDR1 SGDLS, CDR2 YYNGEE. There are 13 residues in the CDR3. This chain's CDR3 is CASSQDGSGPEHF. The CDR3 nucleotides are TGCGCCAGCAGCCAAGACGGGTCGGGACCTGAACATTTT.

In this sample, this clonotype turned up a few times. The V and J genes are TRBV6-5 and TRBJ1-4, with 9 bases that match TRBD1. The CDR3 loop spans 17 amino acids. CDR1 and CDR2 from the germline V gene are MNHEY and SVGAGI. With V trimmed by 4 bases and J by 0 bases, 6 bases remained unmatched. The CDR3 DNA is TGTGCCAGCAGTTCTGGACAGGGGCCGACAACTAATGAAAAACTGTTTTTT. It is translated as CASSSGQGPTTNEKLFF.

This chain uses TRBV6-2 or TRBV6-3 with TRBJ2-5; 9 bases match TRBD2. This CDR3 region has 13 residues. The V gene end was trimmed by 5 bases and the J gene end by 5 bases; junction bases not matched to a gene: 3. Germline lookup yields CDR1 MNHEY and CDR2 SVGEGT. The chain's CDR3 is CASSGGLAETQYF. Written as DNA, the CDR3 is TGTGCCAGCAGTGGAGGACTAGCGGAGACCCAGTACTTC.

About this clonotype itself: A junction end diverges from the germline sequence, so it may reflect a read error. The CDR3 nucleotides read TGTGCCAGCTATTCAACCGGGGGGCTGTTTTTT. Translation: CASYSTGGLFF. The chain recombines TRBV2 with TRBJ2-2, with D maybe TRBD2 (6 bases). Germline-derived CDR1 and CDR2 are SNHLY and FYNNEI. The CDR3 has 11 amino acids.

Remarks on this clonotype: At one boundary the junction diverges from the germline segment, which might be a read error. The chain carries TRBV25-1 and TRBJ1-3; perhaps TRBD1 as D (5 bases). The CDR3 contains 15 residues. The germline V gene has CDR1 MGHDK and CDR2 SYGVNS. CDR3 loop: CASSGETDYGNTIHF. CDR3 DNA: TGTGCTAGCAGTGGGGAGACAGACTACGGAAACACCATACATTTT.

For this clonotype: One base away lies a much larger clone, so this may be a sequencing read error. The rearrangement links TRBV20-1 to TRBJ1-1; TRBD1 matches 7 bases. Germline V gene sequence: CDR1 DFQATT, CDR2 SNEGSKA (reference sequence). The CDR3 has 13 amino acids. In nucleotides, the CDR3 is TGCAGTGCTAGACAGGGGGGGTTCACTGAAGCTCTCTTT. It specifies CSARQGGFTEALF.

This clonotype has just a few counts. The rearrangement links TRBV11-2 to TRBJ2-7, with D uncertain. The CDR3 runs to 16 residues. V lost 4 bases, J lost 2 bases, and 18 bases lay in between. Per the germline V gene, CDR1 is SGHAT and CDR2 is FQNNGV. CDR3 in DNA: TGTGCCAGCAGCTCATCCTTTCGTGCAGCGACCTACGAGCAGTACTTC. Translation: CASSSSFRAATYEQYF.

This clonotype was detected ten times or more. The rearrangement uses TRBV19 and TRBJ1-2; D possibly corresponds to TRBD1 (5 bases). The CDR3 length is 13 residues. Per the germline V gene, CDR1 is LNHDA and CDR2 is SQIVND (reference sequence). The ends were cut back, 3 bases at V and 2 bases at J, with 7 bases in the middle. The CDR3 DNA is TGTGCCAGTAGTATTCCAGGGAACTATGGCTACACCTTC. Its protein product is CASSIPGNYGYTF.

As regards this clonotype: This may be a read error, as it is one base from a much larger clone. This chain links TRBV2 with TRBJ1-1; D might be TRBD1 (6 bases). V gave up 7 bases and J gave up 3 bases, with 18 bases separating them. Germline CDR1 and CDR2: SNHLY and FYNNEI. The CDR3 has 15 residues. The CDR3 DNA reads as TGTGCCAGCAATAGGGACAACGGGGGGGACACTGAAGCTTTCTTT. Translation gives CASNRDNGGDTEAFF.

The chain carries TRBV5-1 and TRBJ2-2, with 8 bases that match TRBD1. Germline trimming cut 4 bases from V and 8 bases from J; bases unmatched to any gene: 4. CDR3 length equals 13 residues. The germline V gene encodes CDR1 SGHRS and CDR2 YFSETQ. The CDR3 reads CASSPGDRGELFF. The CDR3 nucleotides are TGCGCCAGCAGCCCGGGGGACAGGGGGGAGCTGTTTTTT.

V is TRBV20-1 and J is TRBJ2-5; D not certain. CDR3 size: 13 residues. Trimming removed 7 bases at V and 9 bases at J, with 21 bases between. Germline lookup yields CDR1 DFQATT and CDR2 SNEGSKA (reference sequence). The CDR3 region is CSGAQEYNQPQYF. CDR3 nucleotide sequence: TGCAGTGGGGCTCAGGAGTACAATCAGCCCCAGTACTTC.

In its sample, this clonotype was seen a few times. This chain connects TRBV4-1 to TRBJ2-7; TRBD1 agrees at 11 bases. The CDR3 is 18 residues long. Germline V lookup: CDR1 MGHRA, CDR2 YSYEKL. V shed 1 base, J shed 4 bases, and the junction held 12 bases outside the gene matches. The CDR3 bases are TGCGCCAGCAGCCAAGGGCCCCAACCGGGACAGGGGGTTTACGAGCAGTACTTC. This gives the protein CASSQGPQPGQGVYEQYF.

This clonotype was observed a few times. This chain's CDR3 is CASSFTGRTEAFF. The CDR3 nucleotides are TGCGCCAGCAGCTTTACAGGGAGGACTGAAGCTTTCTTT. The chain is built from TRBV5-1 and TRBJ1-1; TRBD1 is a possible D gene (6 bases). Germline V gene sequence: CDR1 SGHRS, CDR2 YFSETQ. The V end lost 2 bases, the J end lost 5 bases, and 10 bases lay between the germline ends. This CDR3 is built from 13 residues.

The V call is TRBV19, the J call TRBJ2-7; TRBD2 matches at 10 bases. Germline CDR1 reads LNHDA; CDR2 reads SQIVND (reference sequence). This CDR3 is built from 15 residues. The CDR3 region has the DNA TGTGCTAGAGATCAGGTAGCGGGGGGACGTTACGAGCAGTACTTC. It translates to CARDQVAGGRYEQYF.

About this clonotype itself: The conserved phenylalanine or tryptophan is not found at the CDR3 terminus, so this likely reflects a read error. The chain employs TRBV7-9 and TRBJ2-7; 7 bases are a match to TRBD1. V dropped 5 bases and J dropped 6; count of bases not matched to a gene: 13. There are 15 residues in the CDR3. Germline V gene sequence: CDR1 SEHNR, CDR2 FQNEAQ (reference sequence). CDR3 nucleotides: TGTGCCAGCAGCCCCCCGACAGGGAAGAGGCTCGAGCAGTACCTC. Its protein product is CASSPPTGKRLEQYL.

This chain links TRBV28 with TRBJ2-7; D not resolved. The germline V gene has CDR1 MDHEN and CDR2 SYDVKM. The CDR3 contains 14 residues. Trimming pared 5 bases from V and 1 base from J, leaving 12 bases between. The CDR3 DNA sequence: TGTGCCAGCAGTAGCCGCAGGTTTTCCTACGAGCAGTACTTC. The encoded protein is CASSSRRFSYEQYF. The full variable domain, in which reference TRBV28 and TRBJ2-7 provide the parts outside the CDR3, is DVKVTQSSRYLVKRTGEKVFLECVQDMDHENMFWYRQDPGLGLRLIYFSYDVKMKEKGDIPEGYSVSREKKERFSLILESASTNQTSMYLCASSSRRFSYEQYFGPGTRLTVT.

The table lists this clonotype with many counts. V gene TRBV7-9 combines with J gene TRBJ1-4; 8 bases line up with TRBD1. Germline V gene data show CDR1 as SEHNR and CDR2 as FQNEAQ (reference sequence). V lost 10 bases to trimming and J lost 7 bases; unmatched junction nucleotides: 2. This CDR3 is built from 11 residues. The DNA for the CDR3 is TGTGCCACCGGGACAGGTGAAAAACTGTTTTTT. Protein: CATGTGEKLFF.

This clonotype was seen ten or more times. The J gene is TRBJ1-6, the V gene TRBV7-8; D remains ambiguous. This CDR3 comprises 15 residues. Per the germline V gene, CDR1 is SGHVS and CDR2 is FQNEAQ. Trimming removed 2 bases from V and 10 bases from J, with 15 bases in between. For the CDR3, the DNA is TGTGCCAGCAGCTTATTGTTATCTCGTGGGTCACCCCTCCACTTT. Translation gives CASSLLLSRGSPLHF.

This clonotype was seen only a few times. This chain joins TRBV6-5 and TRBJ1-2; a possible D gene is TRBD1 (6 bases). The CDR3 consists of 13 residues. V lost 5 bases and J 8 bases, leaving 15 bases between the germline ends. Germline CDR1 reads MNHEY; CDR2 reads SVGAGI. CDR3 DNA: TGTGCCAGCAGTATTTCGACAGGATACGGCTACACCTTC. It translates to CASSISTGYGYTF.

This clonotype was observed many times. This sequence joins TRBV20-1 and TRBJ1-1, with unresolved D. Trimming removed 1 base at V and 3 bases at J, with 6 bases between. This CDR3 is built from 12 residues. Germline V CDR1 and CDR2: DFQATT, SNEGSKA (reference sequence). CDR3 region: CSARGGYTEAFF. CDR3 coding DNA: TGCAGTGCTAGAGGGGGATACACTGAAGCTTTCTTT.

About this clonotype itself: One end of the junction varies from germline; a read error may be responsible. The CDR3 loop reads CASSLLAGLETGELFF. The DNA of the CDR3 is TGTGCTAGCAGTCTATTAGCGGGCCTTGAGACCGGGGAGCTGTTTTTT. This chain connects TRBV7-7 to TRBJ2-2; 7 nucleotides align to TRBD2. Looked up from germline, CDR1 is SSHAT and CDR2 is FNYEAQ (reference sequence). The CDR3 has 16 amino acids. Combining the CDR3 with reference TRBV7-7 and TRBJ2-2 gives the whole variable domain GAGVSQSPRYKVTKRGQDVTLRCDPISSHATLYWYQQALGQGPEFLTYFNYEAQPDKSGLPSDRFSAERPEGSISTLTIQRTEQRDSAMYRCASSLLAGLETGELFFGEGSRLTVL.

The chain combines TRBV4-1 with TRBJ1-5; D perhaps matches TRBD1 (6 bases). Germline V gene data show CDR1 as MGHRA and CDR2 as YSYEKL. This CDR3 is built from 15 residues. Trimming cost V 4 bases and J 0 bases, with 10 bases left between them. The CDR3 spells CASSRSDSSNQPQHF. CDR3 nucleotides: TGCGCCAGCAGCCGCTCGGACAGTAGCAATCAGCCCCAGCATTTT.

This clonotype came up many times. This sequence joins TRBV29-1 and TRBJ1-5; the D is unclear. The CDR3 has 16 residues. V lost 4 bases and J lost 0, with 16 bases in between. Germline V CDR1 and CDR2: SQVTM, ANQGSEA. CDR3 coding DNA: TGCAGCGTTGCCGTTGGCCAGTCATATAGCAATCAGCCCCAGCATTTT. Its translation: CSVAVGQSYSNQPQHF. The variable domain in full, completed from reference TRBV29-1 and TRBJ1-5, reads SAVISQKPSRDICQRGTSLTIQCQVDSQVTMMFWYRQQPGQSLTLIATANQGSEATYESGFVIDKFPISRPNLTFSTLTVSNMSPEDSSIYLCSVAVGQSYSNQPQHFGDGTRLSIL.

A remark on this clonotype: The junction differs from germline at one of its ends, possibly a read error. The chain couples TRBV7-2 to TRBJ2-5; 7 bases line up with TRBD2. CDR3 length equals 12 residues. From germline, CDR1 is SGHTA and CDR2 FQGNSA. The CDR3 DNA reads as TGCGCCAGCACTCGGCGGGGGGAGACCCAGTACTTC. It encodes CASTRRGETQYF.

A few counts support this clonotype. V usage is TRBV12-3 or TRBV12-4 and J usage is TRBJ1-2; 9 bases map to TRBD1. CDR3 length: 12 residues. J gave up 10 bases and V 6 bases, and 6 bases lay outside the gene matches. CDR3 in amino acids: CASSQRQGVYTF. The CDR3 DNA follows: TGTGCCAGCAGCCAGCGACAGGGGGTCTACACCTTC.

The chain uses TRBV13 and TRBJ2-7; D is uncertain. The V and J ends lost 4 bases and 1 base respectively, with 11 bases between them. The CDR3 is 14 residues long. Germline-derived CDR1 and CDR2 are PRHDT and FYEKMQ (reference sequence). CDR3 DNA sequence: TGTGCCAGCAGCTACTTTGAGATATCCTACGAGCAGTACTTC. This codes for CASSYFEISYEQYF.

This clonotype occurred a few times. J is TRBJ2-2 and V is TRBV6-4, with D unclear. The germline V gene has CDR1 MRHNA and CDR2 SNTAGT. V was trimmed by 8 bases and J by 1 base, leaving 20 bases between them. This CDR3 is 17 amino acids long. The CDR3 is CASYRSYETGNTGELFF. The CDR3 bases are TGTGCCAGCTATCGATCCTATGAGACGGGGAACACCGGGGAGCTGTTTTTT.

This clonotype was observed a few times. This chain joins TRBV4-3 and TRBJ1-2; the D is unclear. Germline lookup yields CDR1 LGHNA and CDR2 YSLEER. V lost 4 bases and J 2 bases, leaving 11 bases between the germline ends. This CDR3 is built from 14 residues. The CDR3 reads CASSRKRTNYGYTF. The DNA of the CDR3 is TGCGCCAGCAGCCGCAAAAGGACGAACTATGGCTACACCTTC.

This clonotype was picked up many times. This rearrangement joins TRBV6-5 to TRBJ1-6; 8 nucleotides agree with TRBD1. The CDR3 loop spans 14 amino acids. V shed 5 bases, J shed 7 bases, and the junction held 4 bases outside the gene matches. CDR1 is MNHEY, CDR2 SVGAGI, per germline. CDR3 sequence (DNA): TGTGCCAGCAGTGCGGACAGGGTAAATTCACCCCTCCACTTT. It translates to CASSADRVNSPLHF.